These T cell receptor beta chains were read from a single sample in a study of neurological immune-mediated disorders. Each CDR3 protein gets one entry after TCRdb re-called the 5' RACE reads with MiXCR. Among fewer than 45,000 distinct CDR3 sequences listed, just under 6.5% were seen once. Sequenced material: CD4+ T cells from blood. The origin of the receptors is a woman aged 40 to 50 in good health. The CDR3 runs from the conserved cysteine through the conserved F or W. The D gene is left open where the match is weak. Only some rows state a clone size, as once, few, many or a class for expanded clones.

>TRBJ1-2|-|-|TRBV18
TGTGCCAGCTCACCGACGGAGTATGGCTACACCTTC
CASSPTEYGYTF
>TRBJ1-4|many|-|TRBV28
TGTGCCAGCACTCCAGGGGTTGAAAAACTGTTTTTT
CASTPGVEKLFF
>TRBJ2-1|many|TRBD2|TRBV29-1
TGCAGCGTTGACGTAGCGGGCATCTACAATGAGCAGTTCTTC
CSVDVAGIYNEQFF
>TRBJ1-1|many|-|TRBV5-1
TGCGCCAGCAGCACCCAATCTGGCACTGAAGCTTTCTTT
CASSTQSGTEAFF
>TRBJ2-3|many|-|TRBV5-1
TGCGCCAGCAGCTTGGCTAGCGGCACAGATACGCAGTATTTT
CASSLASGTDTQYF
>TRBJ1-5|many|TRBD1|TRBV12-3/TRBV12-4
TGTGCCAGCAGACTGGGACAGAATCAGCCCCAGCATTTT
CASRLGQNQPQHF
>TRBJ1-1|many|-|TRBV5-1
TGCGCCAGCAGCTTGGTGTCAGGTACTGAAGCTTTCTTT
CASSLVSGTEAFF
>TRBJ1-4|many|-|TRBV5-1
TGCGCCAGCAGCCCCGACAGGATGGAAAAACTGTTTTTT
CASSPDRMEKLFF
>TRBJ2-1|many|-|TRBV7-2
TGTGCCAGCAGCCCGAGAACAGTGATCGGTGAGCAGTTCTTC
CASSPRTVIGEQFF
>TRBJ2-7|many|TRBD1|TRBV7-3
TGTGCCAGCAGCTTAGGGACAGAATACGAGCAGTACTTC
CASSLGTEYEQYF